This T cell receptor beta chain was retrieved from a study of post-analysis software for immune sequencing data (dated by TCRdb to about 2015). Regarding the complete study: Disease courses on record covered relapsing-remitting, secondary progressive and progressive-relapsing multiple sclerosis, though some patients had no subtype annotation. The patient repertoires were compared against 11 previously published healthy control repertoires obtained from donors aged about 6 to 28 years. A subset of samples was prepared in parallel using single-end sample barcoding, then pooled and co-amplified after Illumina adapter ligation.

V loses 1 base of germline sequence and J loses 4 bases, and the interval between the two ends is 6 bases. Including cysteine and phenylalanine, the CDR3 has 13 amino acids. Only the CDR3 portion is preserved as DNA: 39 bases, with reading frame beginning at the first base. From a lookup of the germline V gene (reference sequence), CDR1 and CDR2 are SGHKS and YYEKEE. On this clonotype: What antigen it recognizes has not been identified. Base qualities are not at hand, and no much larger clone is one base apart.

The full study reports these points: The multiple sclerosis patient group was slightly younger than the control group. Patients showed significantly higher frequencies than controls for a handful of TRBV segments, among them TRBV5-6, TRBV5-1 and TRBV20-1. Significantly lower normalized Chao1 diversity was found in multiple sclerosis patients than in controls, suggesting substantial peripheral T-cell clonal expansion. Direct clustering with F measure revealed strong co-clustering of samples prepared in the same batch, which led to a batch-effect correction.

Library construction relied on PCR. The sequencing machine was an Illumina HiSeq 2500. Unique molecular identifiers were incorporated into TCR beta cDNA libraries to reduce PCR and sequencing biases. Roughly 500,000 cDNA molecules were obtained for every 1 to 10 million input T cells, so each molecule roughly corresponded to one T cell. The patient libraries were prepared and sequenced with the same protocol used for the earlier healthy control dataset. Samples belonging to the same batch were prepared together, multiplexed and sequenced on a shared HiSeq lane. The source study handled its data this way. MIGEC was used to process the raw barcoded reads, and molecular identifier groups with only a single read were discarded before consensus assembly and CDR3 extraction. VDJtools was used for post-analysis of the clonotype tables, with diversity normalized by down-sampling every dataset to the smallest sample size. To correct batch-related cross-sample contamination, repertoire overlap clustering matched CDR3 amino acid sequences but not nucleotide sequences. TCRdb passed the public sequencing reads through fastp at Q25 and MiXCR, retaining productive beta sequences. Each entry merges the rows of one CDR3 protein and shows their most common DNA and genes. Clone size and V and J calls follow TCRdb, not the original study. This sample holds some 690,000 distinct CDR3 sequences; 30% were observed only once. 0.55% to 0.65% of the sample is held by the ten biggest clonotypes.

To demonstrate the VDJtools post-analysis software, TCR beta repertoires were profiled from the peripheral blood of 10 to 15 young patients with multiple sclerosis. The multiple sclerosis patients were children and adolescents between about 6 and 16 years of age. The sequence links TRBV5-5 to TRBJ2-1; no D gene is confidently identified. The clonotype was recovered from a girl aged 10-17 years with multiple sclerosis. Source material: blood. The DNA sequence is as follows: TGTGCCAGCAGCTTGCGGATATACAATGAGCAGTTCTTC. Its translation reads: CASSLRIYNEQFF.